This T cell receptor (beta chain) emerged from a study of T cells in Graves' hyperthyroidism and ophthalmopathy (dated by TCRdb to 2018 to 2020). Notes on the research overall: Peripheral blood samples were taken at initial diagnosis, before any treatment was given. Following sampling, methimazole starting at 30 mg daily was given to hyperthyroidism patients, and high-dose intravenous methylprednisolone was given to ophthalmopathy patients. In addition, the study compared T-cell repertoires in thyroid tissue and in blood from about six Graves' hyperthyroidism patients. Whether ophthalmopathy could be predicted prospectively was tested in an independent validation cohort made up of roughly 19 hyperthyroidism patients plus 17 patients who later progressed to ophthalmopathy. For training and testing, the roughly 97 patients in the discovery cohort were randomly divided in a 7:3 ratio. TCR V-J signatures able to tell the groups apart were searched for in a discovery cohort of approximately 95 patients, of whom around 42 had Graves' ophthalmopathy and roughly 57 had stable Graves' hyperthyroidism. According to the paper, TCR Vbeta CDR3 sequencing was carried out on approximately 140 peripheral blood samples, which came from 40 to 45 ophthalmopathy, roughly 75 hyperthyroidism and approximately 17 progressor patients.

The CDR3 numbers 15 residues from cysteine through phenylalanine. Only the CDR3 DNA stays, 45 bases, in frame from base 1. Between the V and J ends, shortened by 5 bases and 7 bases respectively, the junction contains 18 bases. In the germline V gene (reference sequence), CDR1 corresponds to LNHDA and CDR2 to SQIVND. Hyperthyroidism patients were newly diagnosed, had a disease duration of under 2 months, and were aged 18 to 65 years. Any patient with an uncontrolled infection, another autoimmune disease, pregnancy or lactation was excluded. Diagnoses were based on clinical symptoms, serum thyroxine and TRAb, thyroid ultrasound and orbital computed tomography. Blood from progressor patients was collected at the time of first diagnosis with hyperthyroidism, before any ophthalmopathy symptoms had appeared. PBMCs were isolated from 7.5 to 10 ml of fresh peripheral blood by Ficoll-Paque density gradient centrifugation. Progressor patients were first diagnosed with Graves' hyperthyroidism and then developed ophthalmopathy during follow-up. Total RNA was extracted with Trizol reagent, and quality was checked on an Agilent 2100 Bioanalyzer.

Amplification of TCR beta CDR3 regions was carried out from RNA transcripts. The first round of RT-PCR for the TCR CDR3 was performed with the HTBI primer set and the Qiagen OneStep RT-PCR kit. Libraries were constructed in a second round of multiplex PCR, after which size selection and purification were carried out. Paired-end sequencing of the libraries was performed with 100 bp reads on an Illumina HiSeq2000. The authors processed their data as follows. Raw data were processed with SOAPnuke, discarding reads with adapters, uncalled bases, mean Phred below 15, or no exact constant-primer or identifier match. COPE v1.2.5 was used to merge high-quality paired reads, and clonotypes were defined as unique nucleotide sequences. MiTCR v1.1 was used to align the clonotypes against IMGT TRBV, TRBD and TRBJ reference segments. Only V-J combinations with frequency above 0.0001, covering about 99% of repertoires, were analysed. A TCS score was defined as the ratio between F50 (clonal expansion) and ExV (chaos), using BLOSUM62-based TCRdist between CDR3 peptides within each V-J. Welch's t-statistics and random forest reduced just over 500 V-J features to some 14, which were used in a naive Bayes classifier (R e1071). TCRdb reprocessing: public reads trimmed at Q25 with fastp, clones called with MiXCR, in-frame beta chains kept. Here each entry gathers all rows of one CDR3 protein and keeps the most common genes and DNA. The V and J calls shown here were made by TCRdb, not taken from the authors' results. This sample holds 650,000 to 850,000 distinct CDR3 sequences; around 20% were observed only once. The ten most abundant clones make up approximately 16% of the sample.

Notes on this clonotype: Its specific antigen is unknown. No quality values exist for individual bases; no much larger clone is one base distant.

The paper as a whole reports these results and caveats: A 13 V-J signature model separated ophthalmopathy from stable hyperthyroidism, with roughly 88% sensitivity and just under 84% specificity in cross-validation and 80%/75% in testing. No statistical method was used to set the sample size in advance, and investigators knew the group allocation. Blood samples also contained most of the expanded thyroid clonotypes (frequency above 0.001), which suggests that blood repertoires may reflect thyroid immune responses. In validation, progression to ophthalmopathy was predicted by the model with 70.59% sensitivity and approximately 78% specificity, a median of 6.5 months before onset.

Specimen: blood. The rearrangement combines TRBV19 with TRBJ1-5, with a weak D call of TRBD1 (6 bases match). This clonotype was obtained from a woman aged 50 to 65 with Graves' hyperthyroidism that later progressed to Graves' ophthalmopathy. The CDR3 in this case is CASSARRGSGQPQHF. The sequenced DNA: TGTGCCAGTAGTGCACGTAGGGGGAGTGGACAGCCCCAGCATTTT.